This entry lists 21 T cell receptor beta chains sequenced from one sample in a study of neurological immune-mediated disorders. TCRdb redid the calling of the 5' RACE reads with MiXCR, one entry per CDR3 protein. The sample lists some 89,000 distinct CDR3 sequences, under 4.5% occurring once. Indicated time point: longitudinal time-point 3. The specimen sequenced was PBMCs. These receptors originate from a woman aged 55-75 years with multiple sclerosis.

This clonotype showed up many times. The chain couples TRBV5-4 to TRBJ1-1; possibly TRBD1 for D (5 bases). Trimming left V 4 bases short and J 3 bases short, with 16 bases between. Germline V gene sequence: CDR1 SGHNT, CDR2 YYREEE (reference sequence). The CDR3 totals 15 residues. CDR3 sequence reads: CASSLPGRVDTEAFF. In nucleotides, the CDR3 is TGTGCCAGCAGCCTTCCGGGCAGGGTGGACACTGAAGCTTTCTTT.

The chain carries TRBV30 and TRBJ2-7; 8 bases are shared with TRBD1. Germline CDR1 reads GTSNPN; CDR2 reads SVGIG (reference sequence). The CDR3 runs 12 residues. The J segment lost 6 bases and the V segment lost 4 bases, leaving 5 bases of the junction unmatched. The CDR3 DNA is TGTGCCTGGAAGCAGGGGGCCGGCGAGCAGTACTTC. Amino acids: CAWKQGAGEQYF.

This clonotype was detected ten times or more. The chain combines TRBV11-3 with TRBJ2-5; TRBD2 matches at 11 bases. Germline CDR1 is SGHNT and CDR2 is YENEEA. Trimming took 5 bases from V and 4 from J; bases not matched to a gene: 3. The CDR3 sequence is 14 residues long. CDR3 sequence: CASSTGTSGETQYF. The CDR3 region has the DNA TGTGCCAGCAGCACCGGGACTAGCGGAGAGACCCAGTACTTC.

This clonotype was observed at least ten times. Here the CDR3 DNA reads TGCGCCAGCAGCTCTACTATAGCGGGAGCCTTCACAGATACGCAGTATTTT. Its translation is CASSSTIAGAFTDTQYF. This sequence joins TRBV5-1 and TRBJ2-3, with 9 bases matching TRBD2. The CDR3 runs 17 residues. Trimming cost V 3 bases and J 2 bases; bases outside gene matches: 10. In germline, CDR1 is SGHRS, CDR2 YFSETQ.

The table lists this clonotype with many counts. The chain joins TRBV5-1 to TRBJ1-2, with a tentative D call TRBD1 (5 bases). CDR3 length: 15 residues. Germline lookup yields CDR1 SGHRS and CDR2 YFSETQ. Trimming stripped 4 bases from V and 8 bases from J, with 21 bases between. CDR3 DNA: TGCGCCAGCAGCAAAGATCTTACAGGCCCAAGGGGCTACACCTTC. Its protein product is CASSKDLTGPRGYTF. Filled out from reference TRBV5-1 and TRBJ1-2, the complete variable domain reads KAGVTQTPRYLIKTRGQQVTLSCSPISGHRSVSWYQQTPGQGLQFLFEYFSETQRNKGNFPGRFSGRQFSNSRSEMNVSTLELGDSALYLCASSKDLTGPRGYTFGSGTRLTVV.

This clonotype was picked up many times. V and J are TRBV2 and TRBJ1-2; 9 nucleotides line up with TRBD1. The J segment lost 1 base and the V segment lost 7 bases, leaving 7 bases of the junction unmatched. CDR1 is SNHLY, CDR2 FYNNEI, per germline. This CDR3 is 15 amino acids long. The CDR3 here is CASKGQGSNNYGYTF. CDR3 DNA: TGTGCCAGCAAAGGACAGGGGAGTAATAACTATGGCTACACCTTC.

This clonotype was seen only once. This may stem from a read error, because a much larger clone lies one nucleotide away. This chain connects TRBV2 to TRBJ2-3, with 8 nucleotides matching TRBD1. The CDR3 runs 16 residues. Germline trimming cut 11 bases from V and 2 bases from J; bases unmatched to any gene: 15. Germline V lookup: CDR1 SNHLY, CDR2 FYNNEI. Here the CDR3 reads CAGTRGTGANTDTQYF. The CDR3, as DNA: TGTGCCGGCACAAGAGGGACAGGAGCTAACACAGATACGCAGTATTTT.

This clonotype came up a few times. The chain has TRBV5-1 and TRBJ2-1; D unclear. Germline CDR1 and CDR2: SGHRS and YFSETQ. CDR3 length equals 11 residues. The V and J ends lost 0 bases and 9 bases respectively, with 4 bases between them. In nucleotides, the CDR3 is TGCGCCAGCAGCTTGGTCAGTGAGCAGTTCTTC. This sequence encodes CASSLVSEQFF.

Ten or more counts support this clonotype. The CDR3 loop reads CASSLPRDRAFTEAFF. The DNA of the CDR3 is TGTGCCAGCAGCCTCCCCCGGGACAGGGCCTTCACTGAAGCTTTCTTT. J is TRBJ1-1 and V is TRBV11-2; 9 positions agree with TRBD1. V lost 5 bases and J lost 4; bases outside the gene matches: 11. Per the germline V gene, CDR1 is SGHAT and CDR2 is FQNNGV. The CDR3 extends over 16 amino acids.

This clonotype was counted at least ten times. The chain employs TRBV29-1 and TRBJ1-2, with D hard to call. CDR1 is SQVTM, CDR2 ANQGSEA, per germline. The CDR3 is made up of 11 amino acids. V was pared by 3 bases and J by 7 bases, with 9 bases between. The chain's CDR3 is CSVDSGIGYTF. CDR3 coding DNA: TGCAGCGTTGACTCTGGGATTGGCTACACCTTC.

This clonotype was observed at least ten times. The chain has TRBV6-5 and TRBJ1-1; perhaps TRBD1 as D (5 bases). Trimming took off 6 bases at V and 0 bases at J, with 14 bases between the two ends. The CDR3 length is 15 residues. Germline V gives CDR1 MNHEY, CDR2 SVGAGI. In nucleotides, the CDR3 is TGTGCCAGCAGGAACTCCGGGACGGTGAACACTGAAGCTTTCTTT. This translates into CASRNSGTVNTEAFF.

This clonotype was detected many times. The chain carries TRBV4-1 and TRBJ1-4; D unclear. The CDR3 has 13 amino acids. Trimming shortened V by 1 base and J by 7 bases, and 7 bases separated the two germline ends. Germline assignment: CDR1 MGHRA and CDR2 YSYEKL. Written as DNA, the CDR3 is TGCGCCAGCAGCCAAGGGATCCTTGAAAAACTGTTTTTT. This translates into CASSQGILEKLFF.

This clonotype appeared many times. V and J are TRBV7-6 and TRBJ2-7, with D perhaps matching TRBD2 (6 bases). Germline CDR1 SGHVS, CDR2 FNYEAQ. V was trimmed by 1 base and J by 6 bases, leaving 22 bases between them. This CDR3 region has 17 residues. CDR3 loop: CASSLGGSIMGDSEQYF. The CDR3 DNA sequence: TGTGCCAGCAGCTTAGGTGGGTCGATCATGGGGGACTCCGAGCAGTACTTC.

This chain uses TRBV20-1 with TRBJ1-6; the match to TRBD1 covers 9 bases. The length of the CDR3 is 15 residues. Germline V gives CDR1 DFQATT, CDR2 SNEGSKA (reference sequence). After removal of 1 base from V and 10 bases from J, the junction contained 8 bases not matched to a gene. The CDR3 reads CSARGGQGVLSPLHF. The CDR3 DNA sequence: TGCAGTGCTAGAGGGGGACAGGGAGTATTATCACCCCTCCACTTT.

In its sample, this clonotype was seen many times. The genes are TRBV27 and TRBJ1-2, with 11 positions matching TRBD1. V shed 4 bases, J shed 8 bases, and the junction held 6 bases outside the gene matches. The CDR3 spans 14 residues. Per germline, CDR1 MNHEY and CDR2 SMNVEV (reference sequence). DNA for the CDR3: TGTGCCAGCAGTTATGGACAGGGGGCGAGAGGCTACACCTTC. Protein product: CASSYGQGARGYTF.

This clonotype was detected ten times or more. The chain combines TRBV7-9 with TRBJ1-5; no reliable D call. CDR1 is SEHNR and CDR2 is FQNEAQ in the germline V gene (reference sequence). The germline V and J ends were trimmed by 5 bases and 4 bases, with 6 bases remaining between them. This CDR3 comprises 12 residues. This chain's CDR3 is CASSPPNQPQHF. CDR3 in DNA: TGTGCCAGCAGCCCACCGAATCAGCCCCAGCATTTT.

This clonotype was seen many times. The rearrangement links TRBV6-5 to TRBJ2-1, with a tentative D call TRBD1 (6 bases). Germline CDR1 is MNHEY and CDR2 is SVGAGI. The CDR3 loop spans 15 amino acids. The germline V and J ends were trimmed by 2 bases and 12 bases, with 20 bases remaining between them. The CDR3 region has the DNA TGTGCCAGCAGTTACGGTCAGGGGTATACAGAGGTGCAGTTCTTC. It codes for CASSYGQGYTEVQFF.

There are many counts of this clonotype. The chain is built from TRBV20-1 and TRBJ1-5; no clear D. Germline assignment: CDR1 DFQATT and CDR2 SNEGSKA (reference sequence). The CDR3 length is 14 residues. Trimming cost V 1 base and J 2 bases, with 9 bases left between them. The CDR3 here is CSARVGFRNQPQHF. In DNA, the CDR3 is TGCAGTGCTAGAGTGGGTTTTCGCAATCAGCCCCAGCATTTT.

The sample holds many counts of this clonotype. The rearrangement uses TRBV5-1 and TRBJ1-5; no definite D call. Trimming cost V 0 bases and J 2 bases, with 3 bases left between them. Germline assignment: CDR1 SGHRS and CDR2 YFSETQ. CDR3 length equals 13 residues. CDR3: CASSLDGNQPQHF. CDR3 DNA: TGCGCCAGCAGCTTGGACGGCAATCAGCCCCAGCATTTT. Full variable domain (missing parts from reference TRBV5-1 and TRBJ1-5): KAGVTQTPRYLIKTRGQQVTLSCSPISGHRSVSWYQQTPGQGLQFLFEYFSETQRNKGNFPGRFSGRQFSNSRSEMNVSTLELGDSALYLCASSLDGNQPQHFGDGTRLSIL.

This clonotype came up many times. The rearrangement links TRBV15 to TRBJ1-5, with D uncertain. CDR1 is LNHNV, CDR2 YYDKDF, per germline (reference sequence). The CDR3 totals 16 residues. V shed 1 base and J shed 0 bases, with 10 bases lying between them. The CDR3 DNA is TGTGCCACCAGCAGAGGAAGTCGAAATAGCAATCAGCCCCAGCATTTT. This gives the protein CATSRGSRNSNQPQHF. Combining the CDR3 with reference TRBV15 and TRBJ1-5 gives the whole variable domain DAMVIQNPRYQVTQFGKPVTLSCSQTLNHNVMYWYQQKSSQAPKLLFHYYDKDFNNEADTPDNFQSRRPNTSFCFLDIRSPGLGDTAMYLCATSRGSRNSNQPQHFGDGTRLSIL.

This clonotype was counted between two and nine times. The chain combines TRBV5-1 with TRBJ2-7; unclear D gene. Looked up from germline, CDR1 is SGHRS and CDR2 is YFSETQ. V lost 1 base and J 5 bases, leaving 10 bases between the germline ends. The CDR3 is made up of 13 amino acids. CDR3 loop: CASSLNQGHEQYF. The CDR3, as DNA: TGCGCCAGCAGCTTGAACCAAGGGCACGAGCAGTACTTC.